The 18 T cell receptor beta chains reported below all come from one sample, sequenced in a study of glioma-infiltrating T cells (dated by TCRdb to between 2015 and 2016). TCRdb records Illumina MiSeq as the sequencer. The iRepertoire nested amplicon-rescue multiplex PCR (arm-PCR) platform was used to amplify TCR alpha and beta CDR3 regions from RNA. The public sequencing data were trimmed at Q25 with fastp and processed into clonotypes with MiXCR by TCRdb, which kept only in-frame beta chains. Under each unique CDR3 protein, matching rows form one entry showing the most common genes and DNA. In all, the sample holds 35,000 to 45,000 distinct CDR3 sequences, and 20% to 25% of those were seen once. Approximately 6.4% of the sample is taken by the ten largest. Material: glioma tissue, nonneoplastic brain tissue, or PBMCs (not recorded which). These receptors all stem from a human donor with low-grade glioma or glioblastoma, undergoing nonglioma brain surgery, or in good health (not recorded which).

This clonotype has a count of ten or more. V and J are TRBV2 and TRBJ1-5; TRBD1 might be the D (5 bases). Germline loops: CDR1 SNHLY, CDR2 FYNNEI. The V end was cut by 9 bases, the J end by 3 bases, with 15 bases between. The CDR3 contains 14 residues. CDR3 DNA sequence: TGTGCCAGTACAGGACGGATGACCAATCAGCCCCAGCATTTT. It specifies CASTGRMTNQPQHF.

This clonotype was seen repeatedly, ten times or more. The V gene is TRBV2, the J gene TRBJ2-3; TRBD1 matches at 12 bases. This CDR3 is 14 amino acids long. Germline-derived CDR1 and CDR2 are SNHLY and FYNNEI. V was clipped by 7 bases and J by 4 bases; unmatched bases: 3. This chain's CDR3 is CASTGQGASDTQYF. CDR3 nucleotide sequence: TGTGCCAGCACGGGACAGGGGGCCTCAGATACGCAGTATTTT.

Concerning this clonotype itself: A read error is possible here, since a much larger clone lies one base away. The gene calls are TRBV2 and TRBJ2-3; no clear D. There are 15 residues in the CDR3. CDR1 SNHLY and CDR2 FYNNEI come from the germline V gene. The CDR3: CASSEASASPDMQYF. Here the CDR3 DNA reads TGTGCCAGCAGTGAAGCGTCCGCATCGCCAGATATGCAGTATTTT.

The chain links TRBV5-1 to TRBJ2-5, with no clear D. In germline, CDR1 is SGHRS, CDR2 YFSETQ. V lost 8 bases and J lost 3, with 11 bases in between. This CDR3 contains 12 residues. CDR3 sequence: CASPLGKETQYF. CDR3 DNA: TGCGCCAGTCCTCTAGGGAAAGAGACCCAGTACTTC.

This clonotype was counted at least ten times. The CDR3 DNA is TGTGCCAGCAGTCGGGGACAGGGCTACGAGCAGTACGTC. Amino acids: CASSRGQGYEQYV. The rearrangement links TRBV27 to TRBJ2-7, with 9 positions matching TRBD1. Germline CDR1 reads MNHEY; CDR2 reads SMNVEV (reference sequence). V gave up 5 bases and J gave up 3 bases; unmatched junction bases: 2. The CDR3 covers 13 residues.

On this clonotype: This sequence may be a read error, since a much larger clone differs from it by one base. The CDR3 loop is CASSQERISLANTKAFF. In DNA form, the CDR3 reads TGCGCCAGCAGCCAAGAGAGGATTTCCCTGGCGAACACTAAAGCTTTCTTT. The J gene is TRBJ1-1, the V gene TRBV4-1, with D hard to call. CDR1 and CDR2 from the germline V gene are MGHRA and YSYEKL. CDR3 length equals 17 residues.

This clonotype was seen at least ten times. J is TRBJ1-1 and V is TRBV7-9; D perhaps matches TRBD1 (5 bases). Germline CDR1 and CDR2: SEHNR and FQNEAQ (reference sequence). V lost 5 bases, J lost 0 bases, and 10 bases lay in between. The CDR3 length is 14 residues. The CDR3 here is CASSTGRMNTEAFF. The CDR3, as DNA: TGTGCCAGCAGCACGGGACGGATGAACACTGAAGCTTTCTTT.

Ten or more counts support this clonotype. The chain uses TRBV6-6 and TRBJ2-7; 7 nucleotides align to TRBD1. The germline CDR1 and CDR2 sequences are MNHNY and SVGAGI (reference sequence). The CDR3 spans 15 residues. Trimming removed 0 bases from V and 3 bases from J; junction bases left unmatched: 5. The DNA of the CDR3 is TGTGCCAGCAGTTACTCGACAGGGCTTTTCTACGAGCAGTACTTC. Protein product: CASSYSTGLFYEQYF.

This clonotype was detected ten times or more. This sequence may be a read error, since a much larger clone differs from it by one base. The chain combines TRBV27 with TRBJ1-1, with TRBD1 identical over 9 bases. CDR3 length: 14 amino acids. Germline V lookup: CDR1 MNHEY, CDR2 SMNVEV (reference sequence). In nucleotides, the CDR3 is TGTGCCAGCAGACAGGGGGCTGTGAACGCTGAAGCTTTCTTT. The encoded protein is CASRQGAVNAEAFF.

In this sample, this clonotype turned up many times. The chain uses TRBV14 and TRBJ2-1, with 7 bases lining up with TRBD1. Per the germline V gene, CDR1 is SGHDN and CDR2 is FVKESK. This CDR3 has 15 residues. V dropped 5 bases and J dropped 7; count of bases not matched to a gene: 11. The CDR3 DNA is TGTGCCAGCAGCTACGACAGGGACCCCCTTAATGAGCAGTTCTTC. Translating gives CASSYDRDPLNEQFF. Full variable domain (rest looked up from reference TRBV14 and TRBJ2-1): EAGVTQFPSHSVIEKGQTVTLRCDPISGHDNLYWYRRVMGKEIKFLLHFVKESKQDESGMPNNRFLAERTGGTYSTLKVQPAELEDSGVYFCASSYDRDPLNEQFFGPGTRLTVL.

This clonotype was seen only a few times. One end of the junction is discordant with germline, which a read error may explain. This chain connects TRBV12-3 or TRBV12-4 to TRBJ1-1, with D tentatively TRBD1 (6 bases). The CDR3 is 13 amino acids. CDR3 sequence reads: CASSWVTGTKAFF. In DNA form, the CDR3 reads TGTGCCAGCAGTTGGGTGACAGGCACTAAAGCTTTCTTT.

The chain links TRBV28 to TRBJ1-1, with no clear D. The CDR3 is 13 residues long. Germline CDR1 MDHEN, CDR2 SYDVKM. Trimming left V 5 bases short and J 6 bases short, with 13 bases between. Here the CDR3 DNA reads TGTGCCAGCAGTCTGATAGGTTTGCCTGAAGCTTTCTTT. This sequence encodes CASSLIGLPEAFF.

This clonotype appeared a few times. The genes are TRBV11-2 and TRBJ2-7; 13 bases are a match to TRBD2. The germline CDR1 and CDR2 sequences are SGHAT and FQNNGV. The CDR3 covers 15 residues. Losses at the gene ends were 5 bases for V and 1 base for J; bases not matched to a gene: 2. DNA of the CDR3: TGTGCCAGCAGCCCGACTAGCGGGGGGTCCTACGAGCAGTACTTC. It codes for CASSPTSGGSYEQYF.

This clonotype was seen at least ten times. This chain links TRBV27 with TRBJ2-1; no clear D gene. The germline V and J ends were trimmed by 3 bases and 12 bases, with 9 bases remaining between them. This CDR3 has 11 amino acids. Germline V gene data show CDR1 as MNHEY and CDR2 as SMNVEV (reference sequence). CDR3 coding DNA: TGTGCCAGCAGTTTTCGTGGTTGGCAGTTCTTC. Translating gives CASSFRGWQFF.

Concerning this clonotype itself: A junction boundary mismatches the germline segment, possibly from a read error. This sequence joins TRBV15 and TRBJ2-7; 8 positions agree with TRBD2. This CDR3 has 17 amino acids. From germline, CDR1 is LNHNV and CDR2 YYDKDF (reference sequence). This chain's CDR3 is CATSSYGRVRNSYEQYF. The CDR3 nucleotides are TGCGCCACCAGCTCCTACGGGAGGGTCCGAAACTCCTACGAGCAGTACTTC.

This clonotype was seen many times. The chain carries TRBV6-2 or TRBV6-3 and TRBJ2-1; D ambiguous. Trimming cost V 2 bases and J 8 bases, with 16 bases left between them. This CDR3 is built from 15 residues. Germline V gene lookup returns CDR1 MNHEY and CDR2 SVGEGT. CDR3 nucleotides: TGTGCCAGCAGTTACGGACCCGGCGGCGGCGATGAGCAGTTCTTC. The encoded protein is CASSYGPGGGDEQFF.

This clonotype was observed at least ten times. The rearrangement links TRBV5-1 to TRBJ1-1; weak D call: TRBD1 (5 bases). Germline V gene lookup returns CDR1 SGHRS and CDR2 YFSETQ. The CDR3 has 14 amino acids. With 5 bases removed from V and 4 bases from J, the gap between germline ends came to 15 bases. The CDR3 coding sequence is TGCGCCAGCAGGGGGAGGGGCGAGGGCACTGAAGCTTTCTTT. This gives the protein CASRGRGEGTEAFF.

This clonotype is judged medium-sized. This chain joins TRBV4-2 and TRBJ2-1; unclear D gene. CDR1 LGHNA and CDR2 YNFKEQ come from the germline V gene. The CDR3 spans 15 residues. V was shortened by 0 bases and J by 7 bases, with 13 bases between the two germline ends. Here the CDR3 DNA reads TGTGCCAGCAGCCAAGATCTAGGCCCAGTGAATGAGCAGTTCTTC. Its translation is CASSQDLGPVNEQFF.